The 22 T cell receptor beta chains below all came from one sample that was sequenced in a study of T-cell memory formation after mild COVID-19. TCRdb processed the 5' RACE reads anew with MiXCR; each CDR3 protein has one entry. The sample carries roughly 250,000 distinct CDR3 sequences, about 17% recorded once. Sequenced material: PBMCs or a T cell subset sorted from them (not recorded which). These receptors all come from a man aged 18 to 29 who had mild COVID-19 (a few samples of this study predate the infection). Cell type and time point are not known.

There are many counts of this clonotype. J is TRBJ2-1 and V is TRBV5-6; D remains ambiguous. Germline values: CDR1 SGHDT, CDR2 YYEEEE. The CDR3 sequence is 14 residues long. V was clipped by 4 bases and J by 3 bases, with 11 bases between them. The CDR3 sequence is CASSPSFLYNEQFF. The CDR3 region has the DNA TGTGCCAGCAGCCCCTCCTTCCTCTACAATGAGCAGTTCTTC.

This clonotype occurred a few times. This chain links TRBV6-2 or TRBV6-3 with TRBJ2-5; 11 nucleotides align to TRBD2. The trim removed 4 bases at V and 5 bases at J, leaving 18 bases unmatched. CDR3 length: 19 residues. The germline gives CDR1 MNHEY, CDR2 SVGEGT. The DNA of the CDR3 is TGTGCCAGCAGTTCAAGGGACCCTAGCGGGGGGCCCGGAGATGAGACCCAGTACTTC. The encoded protein is CASSSRDPSGGPGDETQYF.

The V gene is TRBV7-8, the J gene TRBJ1-2, with no clear D. V lost 5 bases to trimming and J lost 3 bases, with 13 bases between them. The CDR3 length is 14 residues. Germline CDR1 reads SGHVS; CDR2 reads FQNEAQ. The CDR3 DNA follows: TGTGCCAGCAGCGCGGCCACTCTCCACTATGGCTACACCTTC. Translation: CASSAATLHYGYTF.

V is TRBV7-3 and J is TRBJ1-6; D possibly corresponds to TRBD1 (6 bases). The CDR3 runs 15 residues. The V end lost 5 bases, the J end lost 7 bases, and 15 bases lay between the germline ends. Germline V lookup: CDR1 SGHTA, CDR2 FQGTGA. DNA of the CDR3: TGTGCCAGCAGCATGACCAGGGGCGGGAATTCACCCCTCCACTTT. Its protein product is CASSMTRGGNSPLHF.

This chain connects TRBV7-3 to TRBJ2-3; D ambiguous. The CDR3 has 13 amino acids. V lost 5 bases to trimming and J lost 6 bases, with 12 bases between them. The V gene's germline CDR1 is SGHTA and CDR2 FQGTGA. The CDR3 region has the DNA TGTGCCAGCAGCAATGGCCCTGCGGATACGCAGTATTTT. Protein product: CASSNGPADTQYF.

The chain combines TRBV7-2 with TRBJ2-2, with TRBD1 as a possible D gene (5 bases). The CDR3 runs 14 residues. CDR1 and CDR2 (germline): SGHTA, FQGNSA. The V gene lost 8 bases and the J gene lost 1 base, with 11 bases spanning the gap. The CDR3 spells CASRLGQNTGELFF. The CDR3 DNA reads as TGTGCCAGCCGGTTGGGGCAGAACACCGGGGAGCTGTTTTTT.

The table lists this clonotype with a few counts. This rearrangement joins TRBV10-3 to TRBJ2-3, with a weak D call TRBD2 (6 bases). Germline lookup yields CDR1 ENHRY and CDR2 SYGVKD. This CDR3 contains 12 residues. CDR3 loop: CPRAEGSDTQYF. CDR3 nucleotide sequence: TGTCCCCGAGCGGAGGGCTCAGATACGCAGTATTTT.

Of note for this clonotype: Its ends do not fully match the called genes, so a read error is possible. V gene TRBV7-2 combines with J gene TRBJ2-2; 10 nucleotides align to TRBD2. This CDR3 is 18 amino acids long. Germline CDR1 is SGHTA and CDR2 is FQGNSA. This CDR3 is CASSSTPSGGLKTGELFF. The CDR3 DNA reads as TGTGCCAGCAGCTCGACCCCTAGCGGGGGCCTAAAAACCGGTGAGCTGTTTTTT.

The chain carries TRBV29-1 and TRBJ2-5; TRBD1 aligns across 10 bases. Germline assignment: CDR1 SQVTM and CDR2 ANQGSEA. The CDR3 has 14 amino acids. V was pared by 6 bases and J by 0 bases, with 4 bases of the junction left unmatched. The chain's CDR3 is CSVVGQGNQETQYF. The CDR3 DNA reads as TGCAGCGTAGTGGGACAGGGGAACCAAGAGACCCAGTACTTC.

The genes are TRBV5-1 and TRBJ2-3; 7 bases are a match to TRBD2. Germline CDR1 SGHRS, CDR2 YFSETQ. The CDR3 is 15 residues long. After removal of 4 bases from V and 3 bases from J, the junction contained 8 bases not matched to a gene. DNA for the CDR3: TGCGCCAGCAGCCAGATTTCGGGGGGTACAGATACGCAGTATTTT. Its protein is CASSQISGGTDTQYF.

The chain is built from TRBV5-4 and TRBJ1-2; D ambiguous. CDR1 is SGHNT, CDR2 YYREEE, per germline (reference sequence). The CDR3 has 13 residues. Trimming pared 1 base from V and 7 bases from J, leaving 11 bases between. The CDR3 nucleotides are TGTGCCAGCAGCTTGACCGCCGCCGGTGGCTACACCTTC. Translated: CASSLTAAGGYTF.

Of note for this clonotype: An end of the junction does not agree with germline; a read error may underlie this. The chain combines TRBV7-2 with TRBJ2-5; D unresolved. CDR3 size: 13 residues. CDR1 is SGHTA and CDR2 is FQGNSA in the germline V gene. The CDR3 reads CASSLFAPAAVRF. The DNA of the CDR3 is TGTGCCAGCAGCTTATTCGCGCCAGCCGCCGTCCGCTTC. The entire variable domain, with the rest obtained from reference TRBV7-2 and TRBJ2-5, is as follows: GAGVSQSPSNKVTEKGKDVELRCDPISGHTALYWYRQSLGQGLEFLIYFQGNSAPDKSGLPSDRFSAERTGGSVSTLTIQRTQQEDSAVYLCASSLFAPAAVRFGPGTRLLVL.

The chain has TRBV7-9 and TRBJ1-6, with D unclear. This CDR3 is built from 16 residues. Germline V CDR1 and CDR2: SEHNR, FQNEAQ (reference sequence). V lost 1 base, J lost 7 bases, and 14 bases lay in between. The CDR3 protein is CASSLVREGQNSPLHF. Written as DNA, the CDR3 is TGTGCCAGCAGCTTAGTTCGGGAGGGTCAGAATTCACCCCTCCACTTT. Supplemented by reference TRBV7-9 and TRBJ1-6, the full variable domain reads DTGVSQNPRHKITKRGQNVTFRCDPISEHNRLYWYRQTLGQGPEFLTYFQNEAQLEKSRLLSDRFSAERPKGSFSTLEIQRTEQGDSAMYLCASSLVREGQNSPLHFGNGTRLTVT.

J is TRBJ2-7 and V is TRBV4-3; TRBD2 matches 11 bases. The CDR3 consists of 16 residues. CDR1 and CDR2 from the germline V gene are LGHNA and YSLEER. V gave up 3 bases and J gave up 0 bases; unmatched junction bases: 4. The CDR3 nucleotides read TGCGCCAGCAGCCAGTTTAGCGGGGGGGACTCCTACGAGCAGTACTTC. Translation: CASSQFSGGDSYEQYF.

In its sample, this clonotype was seen a few times. The chain couples TRBV24-1 to TRBJ1-3; 7 bases map to TRBD1. The germline V gene encodes CDR1 KGHDR and CDR2 SFDVKD. The length of the CDR3 is 16 residues. The junction had 5 bases not matched to a gene; V was cut back by 4 bases and J by 0 bases. The CDR3 is CATSDPGQNSGNTIYF. DNA for the CDR3: TGTGCCACCAGTGACCCGGGACAGAACTCTGGAAACACCATATATTTT.

This clonotype was counted a few times. The chain recombines TRBV7-2 with TRBJ2-3, with 8 positions matching TRBD2. Looked up from germline, CDR1 is SGHTA and CDR2 is FQGNSA. CDR3 size: 19 residues. After removal of 5 bases from V and 2 bases from J, the junction contained 18 bases not matched to a gene. CDR3 amino acids: CASSPRPRGSGGNTDTQYF. The CDR3 bases are TGTGCCAGCAGCCCGCGCCCCCGGGGAAGCGGGGGTAACACAGATACGCAGTATTTT.

This chain connects TRBV28 to TRBJ1-1; 7 positions match TRBD1. The CDR3 consists of 15 residues. Germline CDR1 MDHEN, CDR2 SYDVKM. V shed 6 bases and J 4 bases; nucleotides not matched to a gene: 11. This chain's CDR3 is CASSDPRQGLTEAFF. Here the CDR3 DNA reads TGTGCCAGCAGCGACCCTAGACAGGGACTCACTGAAGCTTTCTTT.

This chain uses TRBV7-9 with TRBJ1-1, with a weak D call TRBD1 (5 bases). Germline CDR1 and CDR2: SEHNR and FQNEAQ (reference sequence). The CDR3 is 17 residues long. The V end lost 1 base, the J end lost 3 bases, and 18 bases lay between the germline ends. This chain's CDR3 is CASSLVGRGPRYTEAFF. CDR3 DNA: TGTGCCAGCAGCTTAGTGGGACGAGGCCCCCGGTACACTGAAGCTTTCTTT.

In this sample, this clonotype turned up a few times. The CDR3 DNA follows: TGTGCCACCAGTGGCCCCAGGGGGACGAGCTATGGCTACACCTTC. Residues: CATSGPRGTSYGYTF. The chain combines TRBV24-1 with TRBJ1-2; 7 bases fit TRBD1. This CDR3 contains 15 residues. V shed 5 bases and J 4 bases; nucleotides not matched to a gene: 9. CDR1 is KGHDR, CDR2 SFDVKD, per germline.

This clonotype was counted only a few times. The chain has TRBV10-3 and TRBJ1-4; possibly TRBD1 for D (6 bases). CDR1 is ENHRY and CDR2 is SYGVKD in the germline V gene. The germline V and J ends were trimmed by 4 bases and 2 bases, with 8 bases remaining between them. The CDR3 has 14 residues. The CDR3 bases are TGTGCCATCAGTGCGGGGGGCACTAATGAAAAACTGTTTTTT. Translation: CAISAGGTNEKLFF.

This CDR3 is CASSLRTGANEQYF. For the CDR3, the DNA is TGTGCCAGCAGCCTGAGGACCGGGGCGAACGAGCAGTACTTC. The chain employs TRBV5-4 and TRBJ2-7; D might be TRBD1 or TRBD2, each matching 5 bases. Trimming shortened V by 4 bases and J by 5 bases, and 16 bases separated the two germline ends. CDR1 is SGHNT and CDR2 is YYREEE in the germline V gene (reference sequence). CDR3 length: 14 residues.

The CDR3 nucleotides read TGTGCCAGCAGCCACCGGGTGGTTGGACCAGCGGCCTATGGCTACACCTTC. Amino acids: CASSHRVVGPAAYGYTF. The rearrangement links TRBV4-2 to TRBJ1-2; no firm D call. Between the trimmed V and J ends, which lost 3 bases and 4 bases, there was a span of 21 bases. Looked up from germline, CDR1 is LGHNA and CDR2 is YNFKEQ. The CDR3 extends over 17 amino acids.